One and the same sample provided the 22 T cell receptor beta chains below, sequenced in a study of CD8+CD57+ T cells in acquired aplastic anemia. Genomic DNA, the template, was used for profiling of the TCR beta VDJ and CDR3. One entry per CDR3 protein results from TCRdb running MiXCR on the reads. The data contain around 170,000 distinct CDR3 sequences, approximately 49% of them singletons. Sequenced material: sorted CD4+, CD8+, or CD8+CD57+ T cells (not recorded which) from PBMCs. The receptors derive from a human donor in good health.

This clonotype was observed at least ten times. V and J are TRBV7-9 and TRBJ1-6; 9 bases line up with TRBD1. CDR1 is SEHNR and CDR2 is FQNEAQ in the germline V gene (reference sequence). The CDR3 contains 15 residues. Germline trimming cut 4 bases from V and 5 bases from J; bases unmatched to any gene: 3. This CDR3 is CASSSGQGNNSPLHF. The DNA of the CDR3 is TGTGCCAGCAGCTCGGGACAGGGAAATAATTCACCCCTCCACTTT. Complete variable domain (other parts from reference TRBV7-9 and TRBJ1-6): DTGVSQNPRHKITKRGQNVTFRCDPISEHNRLYWYRQTLGQGPEFLTYFQNEAQLEKSRLLSDRFSAERPKGSFSTLEIQRTEQGDSAMYLCASSSGQGNNSPLHFGNGTRLTVT.

This chain connects TRBV10-3 to TRBJ2-5; the D gene could be TRBD1 or TRBD2 (5 bases each). The CDR3 contains 16 residues. The ends were cut back, 3 bases at V and 1 base at J, with 15 bases in the middle. Germline CDR1 ENHRY, CDR2 SYGVKD. CDR3: CAISDIPGTVQETQYF. In DNA, the CDR3 is TGTGCCATCAGTGATATTCCTGGGACGGTCCAAGAGACCCAGTACTTC.

This clonotype showed up many times. The V call is TRBV10-3, the J call TRBJ1-2; maybe TRBD1 (6 bases). There are 15 residues in the CDR3. V was trimmed by 1 base and J by 8 bases, leaving 17 bases between them. CDR1 and CDR2 (germline): ENHRY, SYGVKD. CDR3 residues: CAISELGHPAGGYTF. The CDR3 DNA is TGTGCCATCAGTGAGTTGGGACATCCGGCGGGAGGCTACACCTTC.

The chain recombines TRBV6-4 with TRBJ2-3; tentative D call: TRBD1 (5 bases). Trimming cost V 7 bases and J 0 bases, with 11 bases left between them. CDR3 length equals 14 residues. CDR1 is MRHNA, CDR2 SNTAGT, per germline. The CDR3 protein is CASKDSVSTDTQYF. Here the CDR3 DNA reads TGTGCCAGCAAAGACAGCGTTAGCACAGATACGCAGTATTTT.

Only one count was recorded for this clonotype. Since a much larger clone is just one base distant, this may be a read error. V usage is TRBV12-3 or TRBV12-4 and J usage is TRBJ2-1; no firm D call. This CDR3 is built from 14 residues. The CDR3 region is CASSFGNMGTERFF. Here the CDR3 DNA reads TGTGCCAGCAGTTTTGGTAACATGGGTACTGAGCGGTTCTTC.

A word on this clonotype: A much larger clone lies a single base off, so this may be a read error. J is TRBJ1-1 and V is TRBV6-1, with 7 bases matching TRBD1. CDR3 length equals 12 residues. Germline trimming cut 6 bases from V and 7 bases from J; bases unmatched to any gene: 5. CDR1 is MNHNS and CDR2 is SASEGT in the germline V gene. The CDR3 loop is CASSQGEIEAFF. In DNA, the CDR3 is TGTGCCAGCAGCCAGGGGGAAATTGAAGCTTTCTTT.

V gene TRBV25-1 combines with J gene TRBJ2-2; D gene uncertain. Germline V gives CDR1 MGHDK, CDR2 SYGVNS. V was clipped by 1 base and J by 9 bases, with 12 bases between them. CDR3 length: 14 amino acids. CDR3 region: CASSESSGRRELFF. As DNA, the CDR3 is TGTGCCAGCAGTGAATCGTCCGGACGCCGGGAGCTGTTTTTT.

The rearrangement joins TRBV11-3 to TRBJ2-1; 14 bases fit TRBD2. CDR3 size: 17 residues. Germline-derived CDR1 and CDR2 are SGHNT and YENEEA. Trimming cost V 4 bases and J 10 bases; bases outside gene matches: 12. The CDR3 loop is CASSSLPGLAGVIEQFF. In DNA, the CDR3 is TGTGCCAGCAGCTCGCTCCCGGGACTAGCGGGGGTTATAGAGCAGTTCTTC.

This clonotype was detected ten times or more. The CDR3 nucleotides are TGTGCCAGCAGCTTAGTAAGTGGTTTCACAGATACGCAGTATTTT. It codes for CASSLVSGFTDTQYF. This chain links TRBV11-2 with TRBJ2-3, with D hard to call. Trimming cost V 1 base and J 2 bases, with 10 bases left between them. This CDR3 is 15 amino acids long. CDR1 SGHAT and CDR2 FQNNGV come from the germline V gene. Full variable domain (remainder filled in from reference TRBV11-2 and TRBJ2-3): EAGVAQSPRYKIIEKRQSVAFWCNPISGHATLYWYQQILGQGPKLLIQFQNNGVVDDSQLPKDRFSAERLKGVDSTLKIQPAKLEDSAVYLCASSLVSGFTDTQYFGPGTRLTVL.

With respect to this clonotype: Since a much larger clone is just one base distant, this may be a read error. The V gene is TRBV3-1, the J gene TRBJ2-5; 13 nucleotides align to TRBD2. This CDR3 has 16 residues. Germline CDR1 LGHDT, CDR2 YNNKEL (reference sequence). CDR3 loop: CAGSPRTSGSGETQYF. Here the CDR3 DNA reads TGTGCCGGCAGCCCACGGACTAGCGGGAGTGGGGAGACCCAGTACTTC.

The chain carries TRBV5-5 and TRBJ1-3; D unclear. Germline V gene sequence: CDR1 SGHKS, CDR2 YYEKEE (reference sequence). This CDR3 is 14 amino acids long. V lost 4 bases and J 4 bases, leaving 12 bases between the germline ends. DNA of the CDR3: TGTGCCAGCAGCGCGAGAAGGGCCGGAAACACCATATATTTT. Translated, it gives CASSARRAGNTIYF.

The sample holds many counts of this clonotype. The chain combines TRBV20-1 with TRBJ2-5; maybe TRBD1 (6 bases). The CDR3 has 15 residues. CDR1 is DFQATT and CDR2 is SNEGSKA in the germline V gene (reference sequence). The germline V and J ends were trimmed by 5 bases and 4 bases, with 20 bases remaining between them. CDR3 sequence: CSASRGVGAGETQYF. CDR3 in DNA: TGCAGTGCTTCCCGGGGTGTGGGGGCAGGAGAGACCCAGTACTTC.

The rearrangement uses TRBV24-1 and TRBJ2-1, with 12 bases fitting TRBD2. The CDR3 is 17 amino acids. J was trimmed by 8 bases and V by 4 bases; bases with no gene match: 11. CDR1 and CDR2 (germline): KGHDR, SFDVKD. For the CDR3, the DNA is TGTGCCACCAGTGACCTACTAGCGGGAGGATCCTTCGATGAGCAGTTCTTC. This translates into CATSDLLAGGSFDEQFF.

This chain links TRBV27 with TRBJ2-3, with D perhaps matching TRBD2 (6 bases). Trimming stripped 4 bases from V and 2 bases from J, with 10 bases between. This CDR3 comprises 14 residues. From germline, CDR1 is MNHEY and CDR2 SMNVEV (reference sequence). This CDR3 is CASSSGLLTDTQYF. Written as DNA, the CDR3 is TGTGCCAGCAGTTCGGGACTTCTCACAGATACGCAGTATTTT.

The J gene is TRBJ2-7, the V gene TRBV24-1; the match to TRBD2 covers 10 bases. V was clipped by 7 bases and J by 3 bases; unmatched bases: 2. The germline CDR1 and CDR2 sequences are KGHDR and SFDVKD. The CDR3 consists of 13 residues. CDR3 loop: CATRASGSYEQYF. In DNA, the CDR3 is TGTGCCACCAGAGCTAGCGGGAGCTACGAGCAGTACTTC.

Concerning this clonotype: The junction shows a germline mismatch at one end, possibly a read error. J is TRBJ1-2 and V is TRBV10-3; 7 bases match TRBD1. Germline V gene lookup returns CDR1 ENHRY and CDR2 SYGVKD. The CDR3 totals 12 residues. The CDR3 DNA reads TGTGCCATCAAGGGGACAGCGCCGCTCTACGCCTTC. It encodes CAIKGTAPLYAF.

V usage is TRBV20-1 and J usage is TRBJ2-7; 12 nucleotides line up with TRBD2. This CDR3 contains 14 residues. From germline, CDR1 is DFQATT and CDR2 SNEGSKA (reference sequence). Trimming removed 7 bases from V and 6 bases from J; junction bases left unmatched: 10. CDR3 nucleotides: TGCAGTGTTCCGACTAGCGGGAGAGACGGCGAGCAGTACTTC. Protein: CSVPTSGRDGEQYF.

Only a few counts were recorded for this clonotype. A read error may be the cause here, since a much bigger clone is one base away. The rearrangement uses TRBV4-2 and TRBJ2-7; no definite D call. The CDR3 is 14 residues long. Germline V lookup: CDR1 LGHNA, CDR2 YNFKEQ. The CDR3: CASSQEWGNYERYF. CDR3 DNA sequence: TGTGCCAGCAGCCAAGAATGGGGAAACTACGAGCGGTACTTC.

The sample holds many counts of this clonotype. The rearrangement links TRBV4-1 to TRBJ2-3; perhaps TRBD2 as D (5 bases). The V gene lost 3 bases and the J gene lost 7 bases, with 17 bases spanning the gap. The CDR3 loop spans 15 amino acids. CDR1 is MGHRA, CDR2 YSYEKL, per germline. The CDR3: CASSQPRKLGNTQYF. In nucleotides, the CDR3 is TGCGCCAGCAGCCAGCCTCGTAAACTAGGGAATACGCAGTATTTT.

The sample holds a few counts of this clonotype. J is TRBJ2-5 and V is TRBV7-2, with a weak D call TRBD1 (6 bases). CDR3 length: 14 amino acids. Germline CDR1 and CDR2: SGHTA and FQGNSA. V was shortened by 5 bases and J by 7 bases, with 17 bases between the two germline ends. Here the CDR3 DNA reads TGTGCCAGCAGCCCGAATCGGGACACGGGGACCCAGTACTTC. Protein product: CASSPNRDTGTQYF.

The table lists this clonotype with a count of one. J is TRBJ2-7 and V is TRBV15; the D call may be TRBD1 or TRBD2 (5 bases each). The length of the CDR3 is 14 residues. V was pared by 3 bases and J by 5 bases, with 14 bases between. From germline, CDR1 is LNHNV and CDR2 YYDKDF (reference sequence). The CDR3 protein is CATSSLLQGHEQYF. In nucleotides, the CDR3 is TGTGCCACCAGCAGTCTACTTCAGGGACACGAGCAGTACTTC.

A few counts support this clonotype. This chain links TRBV12-3 or TRBV12-4 with TRBJ2-1; 7 positions agree with TRBD2. Unmatched junction bases numbered 9, after V lost 1 base and J lost 6 bases. The length of the CDR3 is 16 residues. The CDR3 bases are TGTGCCAGCAGTTTAGTCGGTGGGAGGGCCGTCAATGAGCAGTTCTTC. It translates to CASSLVGGRAVNEQFF.